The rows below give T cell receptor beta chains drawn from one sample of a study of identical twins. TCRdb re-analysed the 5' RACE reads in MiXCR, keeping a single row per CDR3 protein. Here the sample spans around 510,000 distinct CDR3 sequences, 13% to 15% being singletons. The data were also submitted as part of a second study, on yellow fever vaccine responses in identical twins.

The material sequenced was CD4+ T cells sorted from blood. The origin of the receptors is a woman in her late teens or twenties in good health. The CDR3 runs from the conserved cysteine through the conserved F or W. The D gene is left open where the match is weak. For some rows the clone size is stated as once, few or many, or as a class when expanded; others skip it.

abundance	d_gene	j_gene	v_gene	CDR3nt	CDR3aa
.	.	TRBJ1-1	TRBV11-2	TGTGCCAGCAGCTTGGGACAACTGATGAACACTGAAGCTTTCTTT	CASSLGQLMNTEAFF
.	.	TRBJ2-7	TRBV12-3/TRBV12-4	TGTGCCAGCAGTTTTGGCAGGGGGGGTATCTTCTTC	CASSFGRGGIFF
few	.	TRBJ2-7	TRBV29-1	TGCAGCGTTGAGGGTTTGAGGGGGTACGAGCAGTACTTC	CSVEGLRGYEQYF
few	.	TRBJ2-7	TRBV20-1	TGCTGTGCTAGAGATTTTCGAGAGCTTAAAAACTACGAGCAGTACTTC	CCARDFRELKNYEQYF
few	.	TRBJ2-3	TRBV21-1	TGTGCCAGCAGCCCATGGGGTCGGTTCTCTATTGGTACAGATACGCAGTATTTT	CASSPWGRFSIGTDTQYF
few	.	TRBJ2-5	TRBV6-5	TGTGCCAGCAGTTACGGAGGGGGCCAAGAGACCCAGTACTTC	CASSYGGGQETQYF
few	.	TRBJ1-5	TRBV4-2	TGTGCCTGCATCCTTCAGCATTTT	CACILQHF
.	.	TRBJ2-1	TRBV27	TGTGCCAGCAGTTTCCGCTCACAGGGTGGGAGTTACAATGAGCAGTTCTTC	CASSFRSQGGSYNEQFF
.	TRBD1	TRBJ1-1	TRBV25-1	TGTGCCAGCAGTCCCTTCGGCGGGACAGGGGAGAGCGCTTTCTTT	CASSPFGGTGESAFF
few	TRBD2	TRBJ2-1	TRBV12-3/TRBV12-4	TGTGCCAGCAGTCCCCCTAGACTAGCGGGGGGGCCTAAGCAGTTCTTC	CASSPPRLAGGPKQFF
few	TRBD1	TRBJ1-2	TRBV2	TGTGCCAGCAGCCCACAGGGGATCTATGGCTACACCTTC	CASSPQGIYGYTF
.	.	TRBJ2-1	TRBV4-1	TGCGCCAGCAGCCAGATGGTCCTGGGCGATGAGCAGTTCTTC	CASSQMVLGDEQFF
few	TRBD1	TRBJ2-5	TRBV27	TGTGCCAGCAGACCCACATTCCGGGACAGGGGGCCGGGGGAGACCCAGTACTTC	CASRPTFRDRGPGETQYF
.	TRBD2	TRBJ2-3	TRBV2	TGTGCCAGCAATCGACTAGCGGGAGGTTTCACAGATACGCAGTATTTT	CASNRLAGGFTDTQYF
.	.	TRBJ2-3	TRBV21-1	TGTGCCAGCAGCAAAGAGTTAGCGGGGCCCACAGATACGCAGTATTTT	CASSKELAGPTDTQYF
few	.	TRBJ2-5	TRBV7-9	TGTGCCAGCAGCACGTACCAAGAGACCCAGTACTTC	CASSTYQETQYF
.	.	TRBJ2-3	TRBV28	TGTGCCAGCAACCCGGGCGGGGCCCCGTCCACAGATACGCAGTATTTT	CASNPGGAPSTDTQYF
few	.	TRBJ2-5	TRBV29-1	TGCAGCGTTGGCGCGCAGGGAGAGACCCAGTACTTC	CSVGAQGETQYF
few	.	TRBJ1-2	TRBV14	TGTGCCAGCAGCCAGGGCCACTATGGCTACACCTTC	CASSQGHYGYTF
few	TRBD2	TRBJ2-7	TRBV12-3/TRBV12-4	TGTGCCAGCAGTCTAAAGGGACTAGTGTACGAGCAGTACTTC	CASSLKGLVYEQYF
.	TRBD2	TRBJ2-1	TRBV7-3	TGTGCCAGCAGCCCTACTCGGACTAGCGGGGGGGTTGAGCAGTTCTTC	CASSPTRTSGGVEQFF
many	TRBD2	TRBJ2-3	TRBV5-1	TGCGCCAGCAGCTCAACGGGGACTAGCGGGAGGTGGGATACGCAGTATTTT	CASSSTGTSGRWDTQYF
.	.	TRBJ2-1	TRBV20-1	TGCAGTGCTCCTGCGGATTACAATGAGCAGTTCTTC	CSAPADYNEQFF
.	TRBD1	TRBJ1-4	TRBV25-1	TGTGCCAGCAGTGAATTTACAGGGGCCGGAATACTGTTTTTT	CASSEFTGAGILFF
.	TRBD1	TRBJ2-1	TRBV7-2	TGTGCCAGCAGAACCGGGACAGGGCATTACAATGAGCAGTTCTTC	CASRTGTGHYNEQFF
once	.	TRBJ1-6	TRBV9	TGTGCCAGCAGCGGACAGCCCCTTTCACCCCTCCACTTT	CASSGQPLSPLHF
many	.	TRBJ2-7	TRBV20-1	TGCAGTGCCGGGACGGGGGGCTTCTACGAGCAGTACTTC	CSAGTGGFYEQYF
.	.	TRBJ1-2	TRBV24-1	TGTGCCACCAGTGATTTTGGATATGGCTACACCTTC	CATSDFGYGYTF
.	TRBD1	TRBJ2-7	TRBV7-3	TGTGCCAGCAGCAGACTGGACAGGGTGTCCTACGAGCAGTACTTC	CASSRLDRVSYEQYF
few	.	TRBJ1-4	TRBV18	TGTGCCAGCTCACCGGACTCACAGGGCATCGGAGAAAAACTGTTTTTT	CASSPDSQGIGEKLFF
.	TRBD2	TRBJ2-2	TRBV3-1	TGTGCCAGCAGCCAAGAATTTGGCGGGAGGGTCACCGGGGAGCTGTTTTTT	CASSQEFGGRVTGELFF
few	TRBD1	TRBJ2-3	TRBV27	TGTGCCAGCAGTTTACGCGGGACAGGGGCGGCAGATACGCAGTATTTT	CASSLRGTGAADTQYF
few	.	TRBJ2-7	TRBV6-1	TGTGCCAGCACCCGCGGTAAGGGCTCCTACGAGCAGTACTTC	CASTRGKGSYEQYF
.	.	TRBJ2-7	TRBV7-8	TGTGCCAGCAGCTTATCTACGGGGTACGAGCAGTACTTC	CASSLSTGYEQYF
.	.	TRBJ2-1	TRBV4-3	TGCGCCAGCAGCCGAGTAGACAATGAGCAGTTCTTC	CASSRVDNEQFF
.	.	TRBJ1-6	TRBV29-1	TGCAGCGTCCGTGTGAATAATTCACCCCTCCACTTT	CSVRVNNSPLHF
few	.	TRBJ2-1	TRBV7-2	TGTGCCAGCAGCCTCCTACTACAGGGACCATCCTACAATGAGCAGTTCTTC	CASSLLLQGPSYNEQFF